This TCR beta chain is drawn from a study of Ad26.COV2.S vaccination and SARS-CoV-2 variants. Study-level information: Participants got Ad26.COV2.S intramuscularly, once or twice 56 days apart. Study conclusions and caveats: Once vaccination had occurred, spike-specific CD8+ and CD4+ T cell responses reportedly showed substantial breadth. Placebo recipients had lower spike-specific TCR breadth than vaccine recipients.

Documented treatment: roughly 19 received Ad26.COV2.S at low or high dose, single or two shots; roughly five received placebo; per-sample allocation not given. The samples were gathered on day 63 after the first injection of vaccine or placebo. Donation came from an adult in Boston who was aged 18-55 years. Assay: immunoSEQ multiplex PCR; the TCRdb copy retains only in-frame clones and omits some. The repertoire has around 350,000 clones, about 85% of them found once; the top ten carry 3% to 4%. Worth noting for this clone: Its cognate antigen is unknown.

Germline CDR1 reads MGHDK; CDR2 reads SYGVNS. Trimming cost V 1 base and J 10 bases, with 15 bases left between them. The CDR3 consists of 14 residues. The origin of this receptor is a person aged 18 to 65 who received the Ad26.COV2.S COVID-19 vaccine or a placebo. The chain uses TRBV25-1 and TRBJ2-3, with no clear D. Material: peripheral blood, obtained in a trial of Ad26.COV2.S vaccine versus placebo. As DNA, the CDR3 is TGTGCCAGCAGTGAATTGACCCCACCGGTGGCGCAGTATTTT. This encodes CASSELTPPVAQYF.